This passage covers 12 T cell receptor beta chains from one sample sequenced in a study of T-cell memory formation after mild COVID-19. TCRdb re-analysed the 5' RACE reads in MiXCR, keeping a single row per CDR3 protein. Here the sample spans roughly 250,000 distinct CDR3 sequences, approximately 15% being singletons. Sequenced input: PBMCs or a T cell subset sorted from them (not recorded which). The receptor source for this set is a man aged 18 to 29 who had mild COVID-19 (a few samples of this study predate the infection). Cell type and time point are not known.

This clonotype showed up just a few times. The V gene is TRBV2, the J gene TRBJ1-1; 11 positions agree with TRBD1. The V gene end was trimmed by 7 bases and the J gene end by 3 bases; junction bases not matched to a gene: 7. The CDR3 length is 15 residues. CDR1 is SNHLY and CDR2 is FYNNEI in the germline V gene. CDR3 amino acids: CASIRPDRGHTEAFF. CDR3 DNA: TGTGCCAGCATAAGACCGGACAGGGGGCACACTGAAGCTTTCTTT.

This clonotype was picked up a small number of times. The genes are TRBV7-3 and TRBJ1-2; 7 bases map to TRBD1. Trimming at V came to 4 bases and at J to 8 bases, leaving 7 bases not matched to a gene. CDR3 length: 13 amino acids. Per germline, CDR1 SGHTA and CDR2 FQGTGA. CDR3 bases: TGTGCCAGCAGCTCCTCAGGGGGTCGAGGCTACACCTTC. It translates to CASSSSGGRGYTF.

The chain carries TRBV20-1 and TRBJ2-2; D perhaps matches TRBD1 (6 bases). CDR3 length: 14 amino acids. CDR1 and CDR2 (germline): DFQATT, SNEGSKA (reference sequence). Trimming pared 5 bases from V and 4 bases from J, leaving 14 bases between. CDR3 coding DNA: TGCAGTGCTCAGGGGTATTGGGGCACCGGGGAGCTGTTTTTT. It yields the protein CSAQGYWGTGELFF.

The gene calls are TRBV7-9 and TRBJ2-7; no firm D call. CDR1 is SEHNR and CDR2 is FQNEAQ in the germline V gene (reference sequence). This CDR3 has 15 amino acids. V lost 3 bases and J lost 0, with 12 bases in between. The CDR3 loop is CASSLARFSSYEQYV. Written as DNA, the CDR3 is TGTGCCAGCAGCTTGGCAAGGTTTAGCTCCTACGAGCAGTACGTC.

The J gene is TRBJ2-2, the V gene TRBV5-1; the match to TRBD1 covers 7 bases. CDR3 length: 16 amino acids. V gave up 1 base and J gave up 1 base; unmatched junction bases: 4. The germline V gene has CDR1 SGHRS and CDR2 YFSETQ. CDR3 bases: TGCGCCAGCAGCTTGACGCGACAGGGGAACACCGGGGAGCTGTTTTTT. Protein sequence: CASSLTRQGNTGELFF.

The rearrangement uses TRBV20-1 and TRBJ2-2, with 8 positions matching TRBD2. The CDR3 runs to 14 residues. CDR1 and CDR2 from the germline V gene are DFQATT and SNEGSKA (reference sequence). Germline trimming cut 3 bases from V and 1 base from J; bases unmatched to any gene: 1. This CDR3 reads CSASGGVNTGELFF. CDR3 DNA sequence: TGCAGTGCTAGCGGGGGGGTGAACACCGGGGAGCTGTTTTTT.

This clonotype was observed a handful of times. The CDR3 DNA sequence: TGCGCCAGCAGCCAAGGGACAGGAAGCGAAAAACTGTTTTTT. It yields the protein CASSQGTGSEKLFF. This chain joins TRBV4-1 and TRBJ1-4; 7 positions match TRBD1. The J segment lost 8 bases and the V segment lost 1 base, leaving 4 bases of the junction unmatched. The germline CDR1 and CDR2 sequences are MGHRA and YSYEKL. This CDR3 contains 14 residues.

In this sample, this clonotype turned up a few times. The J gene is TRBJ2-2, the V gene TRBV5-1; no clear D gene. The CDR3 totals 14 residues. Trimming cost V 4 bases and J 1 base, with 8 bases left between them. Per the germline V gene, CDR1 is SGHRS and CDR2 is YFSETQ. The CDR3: CASSTVLNTGELFF. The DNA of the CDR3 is TGCGCCAGCAGCACCGTCCTGAACACCGGGGAGCTGTTTTTT.

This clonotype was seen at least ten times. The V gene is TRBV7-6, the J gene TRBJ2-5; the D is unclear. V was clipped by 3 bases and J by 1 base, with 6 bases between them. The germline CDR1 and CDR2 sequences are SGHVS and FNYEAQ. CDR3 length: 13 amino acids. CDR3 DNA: TGTGCCAGCAGCTTTAGGGCCCAAGAGACCCAGTACTTC. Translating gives CASSFRAQETQYF.

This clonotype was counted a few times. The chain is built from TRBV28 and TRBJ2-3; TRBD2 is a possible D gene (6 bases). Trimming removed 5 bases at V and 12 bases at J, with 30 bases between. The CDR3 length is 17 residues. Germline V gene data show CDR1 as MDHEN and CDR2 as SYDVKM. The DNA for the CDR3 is TGTGCCAGCAGTCCTCCGGCCGTGCTCTTAGGGAGGAGACCCCAGTATTTT. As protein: CASSPPAVLLGRRPQYF.

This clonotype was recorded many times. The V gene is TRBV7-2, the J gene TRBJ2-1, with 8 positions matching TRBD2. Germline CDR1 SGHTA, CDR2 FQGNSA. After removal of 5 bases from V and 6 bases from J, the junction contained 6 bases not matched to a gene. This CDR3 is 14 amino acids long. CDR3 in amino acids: CASSPQRGFNEQFF. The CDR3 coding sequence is TGTGCCAGCAGCCCCCAGCGGGGGTTCAATGAGCAGTTCTTC.

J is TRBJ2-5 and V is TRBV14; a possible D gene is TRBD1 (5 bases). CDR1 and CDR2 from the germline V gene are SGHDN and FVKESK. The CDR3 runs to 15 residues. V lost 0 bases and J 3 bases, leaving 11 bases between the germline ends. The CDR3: CASSQDLGHKETQYF. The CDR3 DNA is TGTGCCAGCAGCCAAGATTTGGGGCACAAAGAGACCCAGTACTTC.